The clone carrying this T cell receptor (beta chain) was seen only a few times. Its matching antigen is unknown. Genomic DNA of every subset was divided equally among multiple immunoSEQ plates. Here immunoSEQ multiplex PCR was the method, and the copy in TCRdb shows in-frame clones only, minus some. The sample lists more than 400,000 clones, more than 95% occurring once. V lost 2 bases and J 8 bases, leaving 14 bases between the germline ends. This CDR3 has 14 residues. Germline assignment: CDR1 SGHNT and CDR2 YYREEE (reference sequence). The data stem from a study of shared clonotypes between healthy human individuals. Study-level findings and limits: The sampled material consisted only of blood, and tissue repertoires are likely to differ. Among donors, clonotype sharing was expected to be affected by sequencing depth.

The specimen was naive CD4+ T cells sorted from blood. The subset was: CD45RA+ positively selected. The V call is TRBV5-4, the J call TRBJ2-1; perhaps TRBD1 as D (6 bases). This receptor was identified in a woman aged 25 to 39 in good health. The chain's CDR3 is CASSLPQGRDEQFF. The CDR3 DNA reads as TGTGCCAGCAGCTTACCTCAGGGGAGAGATGAGCAGTTCTTC.